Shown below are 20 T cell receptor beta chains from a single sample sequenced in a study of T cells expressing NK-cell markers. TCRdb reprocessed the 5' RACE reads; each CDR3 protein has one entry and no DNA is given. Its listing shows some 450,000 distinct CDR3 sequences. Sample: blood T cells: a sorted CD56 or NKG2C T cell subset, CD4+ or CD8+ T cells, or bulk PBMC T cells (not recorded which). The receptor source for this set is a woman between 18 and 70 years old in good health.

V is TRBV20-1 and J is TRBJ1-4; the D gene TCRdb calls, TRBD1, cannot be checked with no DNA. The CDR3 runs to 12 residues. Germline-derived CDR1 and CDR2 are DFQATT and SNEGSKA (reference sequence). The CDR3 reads CSAREAGEKLFF.

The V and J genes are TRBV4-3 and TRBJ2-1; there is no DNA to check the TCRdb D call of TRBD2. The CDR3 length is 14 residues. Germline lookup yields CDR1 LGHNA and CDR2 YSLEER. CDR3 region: CASSQDLTSDEQFF.

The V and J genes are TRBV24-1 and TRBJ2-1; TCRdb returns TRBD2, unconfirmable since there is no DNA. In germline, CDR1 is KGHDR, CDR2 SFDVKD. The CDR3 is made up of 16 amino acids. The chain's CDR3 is CATSESLAASYNEQFF.

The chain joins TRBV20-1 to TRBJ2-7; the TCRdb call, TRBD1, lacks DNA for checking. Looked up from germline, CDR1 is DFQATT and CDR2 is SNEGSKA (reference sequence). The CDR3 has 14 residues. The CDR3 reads CSAHKSGVGHEQYF.

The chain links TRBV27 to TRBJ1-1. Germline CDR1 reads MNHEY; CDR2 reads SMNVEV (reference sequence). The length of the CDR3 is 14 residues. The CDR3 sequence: CASSTPPPNTEAFF.

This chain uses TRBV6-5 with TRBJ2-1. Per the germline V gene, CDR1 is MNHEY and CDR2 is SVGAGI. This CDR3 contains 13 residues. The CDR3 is CASSYPTIREQFF.

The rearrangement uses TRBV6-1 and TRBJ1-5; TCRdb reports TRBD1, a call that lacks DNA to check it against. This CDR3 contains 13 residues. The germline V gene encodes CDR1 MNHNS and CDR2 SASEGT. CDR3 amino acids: CASSPGPHQPQHF.

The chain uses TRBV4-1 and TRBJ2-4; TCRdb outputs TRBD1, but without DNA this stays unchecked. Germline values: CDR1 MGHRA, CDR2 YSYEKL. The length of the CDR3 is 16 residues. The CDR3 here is CASKGNPGTGKNIQYF.

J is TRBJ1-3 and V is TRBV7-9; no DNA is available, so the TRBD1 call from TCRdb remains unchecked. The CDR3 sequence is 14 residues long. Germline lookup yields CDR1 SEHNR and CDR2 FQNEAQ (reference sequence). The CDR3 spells CASSSDRDGNTIYF. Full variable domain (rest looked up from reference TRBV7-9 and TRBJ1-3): DTGVSQNPRHKITKRGQNVTFRCDPISEHNRLYWYRQTLGQGPEFLTYFQNEAQLEKSRLLSDRFSAERPKGSFSTLEIQRTEQGDSAMYLCASSSDRDGNTIYFGEGSWLTVV.

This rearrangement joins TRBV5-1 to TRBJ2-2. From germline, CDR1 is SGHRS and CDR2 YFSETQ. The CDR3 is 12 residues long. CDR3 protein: CASSLAPGELFF.

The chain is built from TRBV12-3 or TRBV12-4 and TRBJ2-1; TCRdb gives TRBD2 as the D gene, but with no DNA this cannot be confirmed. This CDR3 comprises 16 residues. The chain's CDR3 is CASSPLAGDNYNEQFF.

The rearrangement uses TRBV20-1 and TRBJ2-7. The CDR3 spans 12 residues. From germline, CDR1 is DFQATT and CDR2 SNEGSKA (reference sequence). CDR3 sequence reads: CSAKTVSYEQYF.

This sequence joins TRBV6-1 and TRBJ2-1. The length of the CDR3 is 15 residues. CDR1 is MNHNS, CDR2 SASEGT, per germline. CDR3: CASSSPWSSYNEQFF.

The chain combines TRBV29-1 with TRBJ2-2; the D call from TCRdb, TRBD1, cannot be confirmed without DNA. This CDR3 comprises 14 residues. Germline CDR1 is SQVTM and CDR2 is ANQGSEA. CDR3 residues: CSVESGVWAGELFF.

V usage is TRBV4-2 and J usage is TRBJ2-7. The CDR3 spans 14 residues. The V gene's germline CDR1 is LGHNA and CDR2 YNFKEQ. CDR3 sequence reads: CASSQIPQSYEQYF.

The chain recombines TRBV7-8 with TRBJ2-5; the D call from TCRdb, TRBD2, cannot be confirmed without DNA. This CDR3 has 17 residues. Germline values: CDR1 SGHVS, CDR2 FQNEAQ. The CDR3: CASSLVLAGGEEETQYF.

The CDR3 here is CSASSGGVTDTQYF. The chain links TRBV20-1 to TRBJ2-3; absent DNA, TCRdb's TRBD1 call cannot be checked. Per germline, CDR1 DFQATT and CDR2 SNEGSKA (reference sequence). CDR3 length equals 14 residues.

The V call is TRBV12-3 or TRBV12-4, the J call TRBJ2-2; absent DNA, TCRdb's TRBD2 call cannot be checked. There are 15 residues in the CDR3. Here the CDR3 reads CASHSGESNTGELFF.

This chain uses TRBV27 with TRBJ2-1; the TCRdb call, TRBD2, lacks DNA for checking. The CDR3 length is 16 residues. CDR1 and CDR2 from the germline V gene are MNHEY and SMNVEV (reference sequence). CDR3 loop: CASSYFILGSYNEQFF.

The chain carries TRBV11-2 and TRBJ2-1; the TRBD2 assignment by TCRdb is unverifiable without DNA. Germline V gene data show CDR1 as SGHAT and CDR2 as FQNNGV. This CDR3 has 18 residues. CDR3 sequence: CASSLDSGRYSSYNEQFF.